This T cell receptor (beta chain) was retrieved from a study of shared clonotypes between healthy human individuals. Study-wide findings and caveats: Non-shared clonotypes were found to have lower generation probabilities than the clonotypes that were shared by all four of the sorted-subset donors.

A CD45RA-negative memory subset and a CD45RA+ naive subset were separated from the CD4+ cells. Sequencing was performed with immunoSEQ multiplex PCR; in TCRdb, only in-frame clones are kept and a portion is missing. The sample lists over a million clones; around three quarters were seen once. V lost 4 bases and J 12 bases, leaving 19 bases between the germline ends. CDR3 length: 14 residues. From germline, CDR1 is MGHRA and CDR2 YSYEKL. As for this clone: What it binds is unknown.

J is TRBJ2-1 and V is TRBV4-1; D perhaps matches TRBD2 (6 bases). The TCR sequence derives from a man younger than 35 in good health. Some clones in this sample may be carry-over from other donors' samples. The sample was memory CD4+ T cells from PBMCs. Sample subset: CD45RA-negative fraction. This CDR3 reads CASSRDQDPGGQFF. The CDR3, as DNA: TGCGCCAGCAGCCGAGACCAGGACCCCGGGGGGCAGTTCTTC.